A selection of T cell receptor beta chains follows, all from one sample in a study of blood T cell repertoires in COVID-19. Measured with immunoSEQ multiplex PCR; TCRdb has only the in-frame clones, and not every one. The sample records around 94,000 clones, roughly 80% being singletons. The sequencing input was peripheral blood. Every receptor here comes from a man aged 55 to 69 with acute or convalescent COVID-19. Each CDR3 is given with its conserved first and last residue. The size of a clone is reported for some rows only, either as once, few or many, or as a class for expanded clones.

J gene | clone size | V gene | CDR3 protein
TRBJ2-3 | . | TRBV7-2 | CASSLTGTTDTQYF
TRBJ2-5 | . | TRBV7-2 | CASSLVDNPQETQYF
TRBJ1-2 | . | TRBV3-1/TRBV3-2 | CASSQDQASYGYTF
TRBJ2-6 | . | TRBV2 | CASSLSPSSGANVLTF
TRBJ2-7 | . | TRBV27 | CASSLGGRSHEQYF
TRBJ1-3 | . | TRBV10-3 | CAISETGSISGNTIYF
TRBJ2-3 | . | TRBV3-1/TRBV3-2 | CASSQASGGPDTQYF
TRBJ1-6 | once | TRBV7-3 | CASSSSGQWNSPLHF
TRBJ1-2 | . | TRBV10-3 | CAISESGGGYTF
TRBJ1-1 | . | TRBV19 | CASVYRGLMNTEAFF
TRBJ1-1 | few | TRBV5-4 | CASSLGHNTEAFF
TRBJ1-5 | few | TRBV3-1/TRBV3-2 | CASSQGPGGNQPQHF
TRBJ2-3 | . | TRBV9 | CASSQTSGRDTQYF
TRBJ1-5 | . | TRBV12-3/TRBV12-4 | CASNGQSQPQHF
TRBJ1-1 | . | TRBV6-5 | CASSRLNTEAFF
TRBJ1-4 | few | TRBV12-5 | CASGLDYEKLFF
TRBJ1-3 | . | TRBV5-1 | CASSLESSGNTIYF
TRBJ1-2 | . | TRBV19 | CASSTSGTTFLYGYTF
TRBJ1-1 | . | TRBV11-2 | CASSLALLTGKGTEAFF
TRBJ1-1 | few | TRBV10-3 | CAISEGQKNTEAFF
TRBJ2-6 | . | TRBV6-5 | CASSYSGGSGANVLTF
TRBJ1-2 | . | TRBV3-1/TRBV3-2 | CASSPGTGGRGYTF
TRBJ2-1 | . | TRBV4-3 | CASSQGWPRNEQFF
TRBJ1-5 | . | TRBV7-2 | CASSLIWGGNQPQHF
TRBJ2-7 | medium-sized | TRBV7-2 | CASSLDRVVYEQYF
TRBJ1-5 | . | TRBV15 | CATSRTGSKPQHF
TRBJ2-1 | . | TRBV2 | CASSVGQGRDEQFF
TRBJ2-7 | . | TRBV3-1/TRBV3-2 | CASSRWGDEQYF
TRBJ1-5 | few | TRBV2 | CASSIWGANQPQHF
TRBJ1-1 | . | TRBV9 | CASSLTGNTEAFF
TRBJ2-3 | . | TRBV4-3 | CASSQDPPGSSTDTQYF
TRBJ1-2 | . | TRBV24-1 | CATSDSLSTDPNYGYTF